Sequencing of this T cell receptor beta chain was carried out in a study of blood T cells in healthy people across ages. On the study more broadly: Roughly one uniquely barcoded beta molecule per two T cells was captured.

Using a J-beta primer mix together with a sample-barcoded 5' primer, a second PCR was run for roughly 7 to 11 cycles. The template-switch adaptor was a 5' adaptor with 12 random nucleotides. It tagged each cDNA molecule. Any given sample supplied a minimum of 2.5 million CDR3-containing paired-end reads. MiXCR, applied by TCRdb to the 5' RACE reads, yields one record per CDR3 protein. The data show more than 800,000 distinct CDR3 sequences, with less than 35% seen just once and approximately 15% held by the top ten. Each donor gave approximately 9.5 milliliters of peripheral blood. The V end lost 3 bases, the J end lost 3 bases, and 17 bases lay between the germline ends. Germline V lookup: CDR1 SQVTM, CDR2 ANQGSEA. The CDR3 extends over 15 amino acids. This clonotype came up a few times.

The sequence derives from a woman aged 80 or over in good health. The sequencing input was blood. This chain connects TRBV29-1 to TRBJ1-1, with D possibly being TRBD1 (5 bases). The CDR3 sequence: CSVEKTRTSHTEAFF. The DNA for the CDR3 is TGCAGCGTTGAGAAAACTAGGACATCGCACACTGAAGCTTTCTTT.